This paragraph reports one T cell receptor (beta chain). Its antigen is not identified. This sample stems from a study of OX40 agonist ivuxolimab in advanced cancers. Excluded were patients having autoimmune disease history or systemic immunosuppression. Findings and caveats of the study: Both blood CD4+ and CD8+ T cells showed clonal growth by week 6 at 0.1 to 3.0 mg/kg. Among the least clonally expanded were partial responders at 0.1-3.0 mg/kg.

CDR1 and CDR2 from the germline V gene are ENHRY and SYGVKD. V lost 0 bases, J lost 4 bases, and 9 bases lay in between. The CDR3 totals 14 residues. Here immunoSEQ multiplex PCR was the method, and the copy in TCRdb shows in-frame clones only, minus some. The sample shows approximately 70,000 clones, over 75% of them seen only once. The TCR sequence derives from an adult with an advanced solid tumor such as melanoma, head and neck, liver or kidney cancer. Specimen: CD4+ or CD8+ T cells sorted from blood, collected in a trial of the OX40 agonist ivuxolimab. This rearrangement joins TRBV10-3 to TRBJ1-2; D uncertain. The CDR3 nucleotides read TGTGCCATCAGTGAGTCAGGTGGGGTCTATGGCTACACCTTC. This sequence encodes CAISESGGVYGYTF.